This T cell receptor beta chain was sequenced in a study of vaccination effects on CD4 cells after COVID-19. Method: immunoSEQ multiplex PCR; TCRdb's copy keeps in-frame clones and lacks some. The table has approximately 74,000 clones, approximately 74% seen once. Study findings and constraints: In the late period after vaccination, infection- and vaccine-induced clones contracted markedly.

ViraFEST assay sequencing came after antigen-specific CD4+ T cells were expanded with viral peptide pools. The authors isolated CD4+ T cells after around 10 days of culture. No vaccinee had earlier SARS-CoV-2 infection, and nucleocapsid antibodies were negative. Half-medium replacement with IL-2 medium occurred on days 3 and 7. Notes on this clone: Antigen unknown.

V was clipped by 6 bases and J by 4 bases; unmatched bases: 6. Per germline, CDR1 MNHEY and CDR2 SVGAGI. The CDR3 consists of 15 residues. This sample comprised CD4+ T cells from PBMCs cultured with HCoV-NL63 spike peptides, obtained before COVID-19 vaccination. The TCR originated in a human donor who received a COVID-19 vaccine. This chain connects TRBV6-5 to TRBJ1-6; 7 nucleotides match TRBD1. The DNA of the CDR3 is TGTGCCAGCAGACCTTCACAGGGGTATAATTCACCCCTCCACTTT. Protein sequence: CASRPSQGYNSPLHF.